These T cell receptor beta chains were read from a single sample in a study of blood T cell repertoires in COVID-19. Using immunoSEQ multiplex PCR, the repertoire was profiled, and TCRdb retains in-frame clones only, with some absent. The profile shows about 370,000 clones, over 75% of them singletons. Material: PBMCs or T cells enriched from blood (not recorded which). Receptor source: a man younger than 35 who had recovered from COVID-19. CDR3s include the opening cysteine and the closing phenylalanine or tryptophan. The D gene is left open where the match is weak. Clone size is shown for a subset of rows, as once, few, many or a class of expanded clone.

>TRBJ2-4|TRBD1|.|TRBV3-1/TRBV3-2|14
TGTGCCAGCAGCCAAGGACAGGGAAGGGACATTCAGTACTTC
CASSQGQGRDIQYF
>TRBJ1-3|.|.|TRBV12-3/TRBV12-4|13
TGTGCCAGCAGTTTAGGGAGAGGTAACACCATATATTTT
CASSLGRGNTIYF
>TRBJ2-3|.|once|TRBV5-1|14
TGCGCCAGCAGCTTGGGACTAGTATCCGATACGCAGTATTTT
CASSLGLVSDTQYF
>TRBJ2-7|.|.|TRBV30|14
TGTGCCTGGACCCCAGACAGTCCCTACGGCGAGCAGTACTTC
CAWTPDSPYGEQYF
>TRBJ2-7|.|.|TRBV10-3|15
TGTGCCATCAGTGGAATGGACAGTCCCATCTACGAGCAGTACTTC
CAISGMDSPIYEQYF
>TRBJ2-2|TRBD1|.|TRBV2|15
TGTGCCAGCAGGGGACAGGGGACGAACACCGGGGAGCTGTTTTTT
CASRGQGTNTGELFF
>TRBJ1-6|TRBD1|.|TRBV5-1|15
TGCGCCAGCATGCCGGGACAGGCTTATAATTCACCCCTCCACTTT
CASMPGQAYNSPLHF
>TRBJ2-7|.|.|TRBV5-4|12
TGTGCCAGCAGCCTCGACACCTACGAGCAGTACTTC
CASSLDTYEQYF
>TRBJ2-1|TRBD2|.|TRBV27|14
TGTGCCAGCAGGGGGACTAGCGGGAGTGGTGAGCAGTTCTTC
CASRGTSGSGEQFF
>TRBJ1-4|.|once|TRBV4-2|13
TGTGCCAGCAGCCGAGACAGAGGCGAAAAACTGTTTTTT
CASSRDRGEKLFF
>TRBJ1-2|TRBD1|.|TRBV28|13
TGTGCCAGCAGACAGGGGCGGAACTATGGCTACACCTTC
CASRQGRNYGYTF
>TRBJ1-5|.|.|TRBV4-1|16
TGCGCCAGCAGCCAAGTTTCGGGTTCGAGCAATCAGCCCCAGCATTTT
CASSQVSGSSNQPQHF
>TRBJ2-5|TRBD2|.|TRBV28|14
TGTGCCAGCAGTTTACTAGCGGGAGAAGAGACCCAGTACTTC
CASSLLAGEETQYF
>TRBJ2-1|.|.|TRBV5-6|16
TGTGCCAGCAGCTTATTAGGTCAGGGACACTACAATGAGCAGTTCTTC
CASSLLGQGHYNEQFF
>TRBJ2-3|TRBD1|.|TRBV2|16
TGTGCCAGCAGTGGGGGGACAGCTCTCGACACAGATACGCAGTATTTT
CASSGGTALDTDTQYF
>TRBJ1-1|.|.|TRBV6-4|14
TGTGCCAGCAGTGAAGAGGCTACGAACACTGAAGCTTTCTTT
CASSEEATNTEAFF
>TRBJ1-4|TRBD1|.|TRBV18|19
TGTGCCAGCTCACCAAGTGACAGGGCCGCAACTGCAACTAATGAAAAACTGTTTTTT
CASSPSDRAATATNEKLFF
>TRBJ2-6|.|.|TRBV5-4|17
TGTGCCAGCAGCTCCGGCGGTAGCGGCTCTGGGGCCAACGTCCTGACTTTC
CASSSGGSGSGANVLTF
>TRBJ2-5|TRBD2|.|TRBV6-2/TRBV6-3|15
TGTGCCAGCAGTTACGGTAGCGGGAGATGGGAGACCCAGTACTTC
CASSYGSGRWETQYF
>TRBJ1-6|.|.|TRBV6-5|14
TGTGCCAGCAGTTACTCTTCGGGGAATTCACCCCTCCACTTT
CASSYSSGNSPLHF
>TRBJ1-1|.|once|TRBV28|12
TGTGCCAGCAGTTTCAGCCGGAGTGAAGCTTTCTTT
CASSFSRSEAFF
>TRBJ2-7|TRBD1|.|TRBV27|14
TGTGCCAGCAGTTCGGGACAGGGGAGGAACGAGCAGTACTTC
CASSSGQGRNEQYF
>TRBJ2-5|TRBD2|.|TRBV7-9|17
TGTGCCAGCAGCTTAGCGGGACTAGCGGGGCCCCAAGAGACCCAGTACTTC
CASSLAGLAGPQETQYF
>TRBJ1-3|.|.|TRBV30|13
TGTGCCTGGAACTCGATGTCGGGAAACACCATATATTTT
CAWNSMSGNTIYF
>TRBJ2-5|TRBD2|.|TRBV7-2|17
TGTGCCAGCAGCTCCCGCCCCAGCGGGGGGGCCGGGGAGACCCAGTACTTC
CASSSRPSGGAGETQYF
>TRBJ2-1|TRBD2|.|TRBV4-1|16
TGCGCCAGCAGCCACATTAGCGGGAGCTCCTACAATGAGCAGTTCTTC
CASSHISGSSYNEQFF
>TRBJ2-7|.|.|TRBV7-6|14
TGTGCCAGCAGCTTATTCACAGGGTTTGACGAGCAGTACTTC
CASSLFTGFDEQYF
>TRBJ1-6|.|.|TRBV5-1|16
TGCGCCAGCACGCCGGGGGTTACCTCCTATAATTCACCCCTCCACTTT
CASTPGVTSYNSPLHF
>TRBJ1-2|.|.|TRBV7-9|15
TGTGCCAGCAGCTTAGGGCGGTCAGTCAATTATGGCTACACCTTC
CASSLGRSVNYGYTF
>TRBJ2-5|TRBD2|.|TRBV5-3|16
TGTGCCAGAAGCGACATCCGGGACTACAACCAAGAGACCCAGTACTTC
CARSDIRDYNQETQYF
>TRBJ2-1|.|.|TRBV7-6|15
TGTGCCAGCAGCCCCTTGGGGGGGGCAGGCAATGAGCAGTTCTTC
CASSPLGGAGNEQFF
>TRBJ1-2|TRBD1|.|TRBV5-5|14
TGTGCCAGCAGCTTTTCAGGGGGCGCGAATGGCTACACCTTC
CASSFSGGANGYTF
>TRBJ2-1|TRBD2|.|TRBV2|22
TGTGCCAGCAGACCTTTGGGCAGGGTATGGCTAGCGGGAGTTGTAGGCTACAATGAGCAGTTCTTC
CASRPLGRVWLAGVVGYNEQFF
>TRBJ1-1|TRBD1|.|TRBV18|16
TGTGCCAGCTCAGTAATCGGACAGGGGGCGTCCGGTGAAGCTTTCTTT
CASSVIGQGASGEAFF
>TRBJ1-2|.|.|TRBV7-2|13
TGTGCCAGCAGCCAACAGAGTAACTATGGCTACACCTTC
CASSQQSNYGYTF
>TRBJ2-2|TRBD1|.|TRBV5-1|13
TGCGCCAGCAGCTGGACAGGGCCCGGGGAGCTGTTTTTT
CASSWTGPGELFF
>TRBJ2-3|.|.|TRBV19|17
TGTGCCAGTAGTATGGGGCCAGGGGAGGGCCTCCCAGATACGCAGTATTTT
CASSMGPGEGLPDTQYF
>TRBJ2-7|TRBD1|.|TRBV10-3|15
TGTGCCATCAGCGGTGGGACAGAGATTACCTACGAGCAGTACTTC
CAISGGTEITYEQYF
>TRBJ2-5|.|.|TRBV5-4|14
TGTGCCAGCAACATCAACACGGGAGTGGAGACCCAGTACTTC
CASNINTGVETQYF
>TRBJ1-5|.|.|TRBV9|13
TGTGCCAGCAGCGCAGGGGATTTGAGGCCCCAGCATTTT
CASSAGDLRPQHF
>TRBJ1-1|TRBD1|.|TRBV12-3/TRBV12-4|13
TGTGCCAGCAGTGAGGTAGTCAGGGGGCCTGCTTTCTTT
CASSEVVRGPAFF
>TRBJ1-1|.|.|TRBV27|13
TGTGCCAGCAGTTTCTCAAGACAGGCCCAAGCTTTCTTT
CASSFSRQAQAFF
>TRBJ2-1|TRBD1|.|TRBV11-3|14
TGTGCCAGCAGCCCAGCCGCAGGGGGCGTTGAGCAGTTCTTC
CASSPAAGGVEQFF
>TRBJ2-7|TRBD2|.|TRBV4-3|14
TGCGCCAGCAGCCAAGATCGGGGGGGCTACGAGCAGTACTTC
CASSQDRGGYEQYF
>TRBJ2-3|TRBD2|.|TRBV6-2/TRBV6-3|16
TGTGCCAGCAGCCCCGGGACTAGCGGGTGGACAGATACGCAGTATTTT
CASSPGTSGWTDTQYF
>TRBJ1-6|.|.|TRBV27|17
TGTGCCAGCAGTTCCCAAGGGACGACAGGATATAATTCACCCCTCCACTTT
CASSSQGTTGYNSPLHF
>TRBJ1-1|TRBD1|.|TRBV7-8|15
TGTGCCAGCAGCTTAGCGCACAGGGGCAACACTGAAGCTTTCTTT
CASSLAHRGNTEAFF
>TRBJ1-2|.|.|TRBV4-3|16
TGCGCCAGCAGCCGGTCTATGGGTGGTCTAGGCTATGGCTACACCTTC
CASSRSMGGLGYGYTF
>TRBJ2-2|TRBD2|.|TRBV24-1|21
TGTGCCACCAGTGATTCTACTAGCGGGTTTTCCCCCATGGTCTACACCGGGGAGCTGTTTTTT
CATSDSTSGFSPMVYTGELFF
>TRBJ2-5|.|.|TRBV19|13
TGTGCCAGTAGTGCGGCAGCTCAAGAGACCCAGTACTTC
CASSAAAQETQYF
>TRBJ2-3|.|.|TRBV11-2|14
TGTGCCAGCAGCCCCCCTTCCCGGGGAGATACGCAGTATTTT
CASSPPSRGDTQYF
>TRBJ2-7|.|.|TRBV28|11
TGTGCCAGCAGTTTAGTATACGAGCAGTACTTC
CASSLVYEQYF
>TRBJ2-2|.|.|TRBV30|12
TGTGCCTTTAAACTTACCCGGGGGGAGCTGTTTTTT
CAFKLTRGELFF
>TRBJ1-2|.|.|TRBV5-1|14
TGCGCCAGCAAGACAAATCCCACTAACTATGGCTACACCTTC
CASKTNPTNYGYTF
>TRBJ2-2|.|.|TRBV27|13
TGTGCCAGCAAACCAGGGCCCTCCGGGGAGCTGTTTTTT
CASKPGPSGELFF